Listed below are T cell receptor beta chains from one sample, sequenced in a study of T-cell memory formation after mild COVID-19. Each CDR3 protein is one row after TCRdb ran MiXCR on the 5' RACE reads. The table has 450,000 to 650,000 distinct CDR3 sequences, 18% seen once. What was sequenced was PBMCs or a T cell subset sorted from them (not recorded which). The receptors here all came from an adult woman who had mild COVID-19 (a few samples of this study predate the infection). Cell type and time point are not known. Each CDR3 is given with its conserved first and last residue. The D gene is left open where the match is weak. Size tells how often a clone was seen (once, few, many) or the class of an expanded clone, and some rows leave it out.

v_gene,j_gene,abundance,d_gene,CDR3nt,CDR3aa
TRBV12-3/TRBV12-4,TRBJ2-1,few,NA,TGTGCCAGCAGGCAGATCCTTATGATCGCCTCATCCTCCTACAATGAGCAGTTCTTC,CASRQILMIASSSYNEQFF
TRBV12-3/TRBV12-4,TRBJ1-3,NA,NA,TGTGCCAGCAGTTCGCCGCGGGGAAACACCATATATTTT,CASSSPRGNTIYF
TRBV19,TRBJ2-2,NA,NA,TGTGCCAGTAGTACCGGCCCAAACTCGGCTGGGGCCAGGGTCGGTGGCGGGGAGCTGTTTTTT,CASSTGPNSAGARVGGGELFF
TRBV2,TRBJ1-5,NA,NA,TGTGCCAGCAGTGGAGGGGGTGCTCAGCCCCAGCATTTT,CASSGGGAQPQHF
TRBV2,TRBJ2-7,few,NA,TGTGCCAGCTCCGGGGCCCAGCCCTCCTACGAGCAGTACTTC,CASSGAQPSYEQYF
TRBV11-2,TRBJ1-2,NA,NA,TGTGCCAGCAGCTTCCGTTCCAACGTAAACTATGGCTACACCTTC,CASSFRSNVNYGYTF
TRBV24-1,TRBJ2-2,NA,NA,TGTGCCACCAGTGGCGGCGGGGAGCTGTTTTTT,CATSGGGELFF
TRBV7-2,TRBJ1-1,few,NA,TGTGCCAGCAGCTTGTATGGACGGTGGAACACTGAAGCTTTCTTT,CASSLYGRWNTEAFF
TRBV18,TRBJ1-1,once,NA,TGTGCCAGCTCACCACCGTCCAGGGGCTACACTGAAGCTTTCTTT,CASSPPSRGYTEAFF
TRBV9,TRBJ2-2,NA,TRBD1,TGTGCCAGCAGCGGACGAGGGACAGGGGACCCCGGGGAGCTGTTTTTT,CASSGRGTGDPGELFF
TRBV4-1,TRBJ2-3,few,TRBD1,TGCGCCAGCAGCCAGGTGGACAGGTCCGGCACAGATACGCAGTATTTT,CASSQVDRSGTDTQYF
TRBV9,TRBJ2-1,NA,NA,TGTGCCAGCAGCTTTACATTCACCCTGGATGAGCAGTTCTTC,CASSFTFTLDEQFF
TRBV10-2,TRBJ1-1,NA,NA,TGCGCCAGCAGTGAGTCGAAGGTCTTGAACACTGAAGCTTTCTTT,CASSESKVLNTEAFF
TRBV10-2,TRBJ2-1,NA,TRBD1,TGCGCCAGCAGTGAGAGGATGACAGGGGCTGGGGATGAGCAGTTCTTC,CASSERMTGAGDEQFF
TRBV23-1,TRBJ2-3,few,NA,TGCGCCAGCAGTCAATCGAGTAGGACCCCCCGGGTGGATACGCAGTATTTT,CASSQSSRTPRVDTQYF
TRBV3-1,TRBJ2-3,few,NA,TGTGCCAGCACTCGCGGGCTAATCGAGACAGATACGCAGTATTTT,CASTRGLIETDTQYF
TRBV5-1,TRBJ1-5,few,NA,TGCGCCAGCAGCAACCCCACTCCAGGGGTTCCCTACTATAGCAATCAGCCCCAGCATTTT,CASSNPTPGVPYYSNQPQHF
TRBV6-5,TRBJ2-2,NA,NA,TGTGCCAGCAACCTTGGGCCCAGAGGGTCCGGGGAGCTGTTTTTT,CASNLGPRGSGELFF
TRBV9,TRBJ2-4,few,NA,TGTGCCAGCAGCGACCCTCGCGGAGGGGGTCAAAACATTCAGTACTTC,CASSDPRGGGQNIQYF
TRBV3-1,TRBJ1-2,NA,TRBD1,TGTGCCAGCAGCCAAGAACGATCAGGGGGCAACTATGGCTACACCTTC,CASSQERSGGNYGYTF
TRBV29-1,TRBJ2-5,NA,NA,TGCAGCGTTGACGACAGGAACCAAGAGACCCAGTACTTC,CSVDDRNQETQYF
TRBV5-1,TRBJ2-2,NA,NA,TGCGCCAGCAGCTTGGTCCGGATCCACACCGGGGAGCTGTTTTTT,CASSLVRIHTGELFF
TRBV6-1,TRBJ2-7,NA,TRBD1,TGTGCCAGCAGTGAAAGGGGGCCCTACGAGCAGTACTTC,CASSERGPYEQYF
TRBV12-3/TRBV12-4,TRBJ1-2,NA,TRBD1,TGTGCCAGCAGTTTAACCGGACAGGCCTATGGCTACACCTTC,CASSLTGQAYGYTF
TRBV11-1,TRBJ2-7,NA,NA,TGTGCCAGCAGCCCGAGGACAGAGTCTAACGAGCAGTACTTC,CASSPRTESNEQYF
TRBV20-1,TRBJ1-3,NA,TRBD1,TGCAGTGCTAGAAAGACAGGGAGTCCTGGAAACACCATATATTTT,CSARKTGSPGNTIYF
TRBV12-3/TRBV12-4,TRBJ2-3,few,NA,TGTGCCAGCAGTTCCCGAGGGAGGGACACTCTAGGTTTCACAGATACGCAGTATTTT,CASSSRGRDTLGFTDTQYF
TRBV6-2/TRBV6-3,TRBJ1-1,NA,NA,TGTGCCAGCACCCCCGGGTTTGGGGTAGCTTTCTTT,CASTPGFGVAFF
TRBV18,TRBJ2-5,NA,NA,TGTGCCAGCTCACCATCCCTAGCTGGGGGAGAGACCCAGTACTTC,CASSPSLAGGETQYF
TRBV2,TRBJ1-6,NA,NA,TGTGCCAGCATTAAAGGAAGTAGTTCACCCCTCCACTTT,CASIKGSSSPLHF
TRBV7-9,TRBJ2-5,NA,TRBD1,TGTGCCAGCAGCTCACAGACAGGGGGAAAAGAGACCCAGTACTTC,CASSSQTGGKETQYF
TRBV5-1,TRBJ1-2,many,TRBD1,TGCGCCAGCAGCTCGAGCCGGGACAGGGGTGTCTATGGCTACACCTTC,CASSSSRDRGVYGYTF